The rows below give T cell receptor beta chains drawn from one sample of a study of blood T cell repertoires in COVID-19. Using immunoSEQ multiplex PCR, the repertoire was profiled, and TCRdb retains in-frame clones only, with some absent. The sample lists 350,000 to 450,000 clones, 85% occurring once. The sample comprised peripheral blood. The origin of the receptors is a woman aged 18-29 years with acute or convalescent COVID-19. Each CDR3 is given with its conserved first and last residue. A D gene is named only where the DNA matches it firmly. Clone size, where shown, is once, few, many, or a class for clones that have expanded.

>TRBJ2-7|TRBD2|once|TRBV7-2
TGTGCCAGCAGCTTAGGGGGACTAGTCTACGAGCAGTACTTC
CASSLGGLVYEQYF
>TRBJ1-4|.|.|TRBV18
TGTGCCAGCTCACCGGGCCGGGGGGAAAAACTGTTTTTT
CASSPGRGEKLFF
>TRBJ2-7|TRBD2|few|TRBV6-6
TGTGCCAGCAGTTCCCCGGGAAGGGGAGGGTACGAGCAGTACTTC
CASSSPGRGGYEQYF
>TRBJ2-1|.|.|TRBV6-1
TGTGCCAGCAGCCTAGCAGAGGGAAATGAGCAGTTCTTC
CASSLAEGNEQFF
>TRBJ1-6|TRBD1|.|TRBV6-1
TGTGCCAGCAGTGAAGCTCGGACAGGGGATTCACCCCTCCACTTT
CASSEARTGDSPLHF
>TRBJ2-6|TRBD1|.|TRBV6-5
TGTGCCAGCAGTTTGACAGGGTCTGGGGCCAACGTCCTGACTTTC
CASSLTGSGANVLTF
>TRBJ1-2|TRBD1|.|TRBV28
TGTGCCAGCATTACAAGGCCCGGGGACAGGGGGCGTCATTATGGCTACACCTTC
CASITRPGDRGRHYGYTF
>TRBJ2-5|TRBD1|.|TRBV19
TGTGCCAGTAGTAACACAGGGGGCTTGGAGACCCAGTACTTC
CASSNTGGLETQYF
>TRBJ2-7|.|.|TRBV5-6
TGTGCCAGCAGCTTGGGTGCGGGGTTGGAGCAGTACTTC
CASSLGAGLEQYF
>TRBJ1-3|.|.|TRBV9
TGTGCCAGCAGCGTAGATCCGGGTGCTGGAAACACCATATATTTT
CASSVDPGAGNTIYF
>TRBJ1-6|.|once|TRBV30
TGTGCCTGGAGTCCACTGAGCTCCTATAATTCACCCCTCCACTTT
CAWSPLSSYNSPLHF
>TRBJ2-2|TRBD2|.|TRBV19
TGTGCCAGTAGAAAGGGACTAGCGGGACACACCGGGGAGCTGTTTTTT
CASRKGLAGHTGELFF
>TRBJ1-6|TRBD1|.|TRBV19
TGTGCCAGTAGTCCAAGACAGGGGCCGGATTCACCCCTCCACTTT
CASSPRQGPDSPLHF
>TRBJ2-7|.|.|TRBV28
TGTGCCAGCAGACTTCATAGCTCCTACGAGCAGTACTTC
CASRLHSSYEQYF
>TRBJ1-1|.|.|TRBV19
TGTGCCAGTAGTACCGTAACTGAAGCTTTCTTT
CASSTVTEAFF
>TRBJ1-3|.|.|TRBV19
TGTGCCAGTAGCACCACAGCTACTTCTGGAAACACCATATATTTT
CASSTTATSGNTIYF
>TRBJ2-7|TRBD1|.|TRBV5-1
TGCGCCAGCAGCAATCCGGGACAGCCAGCCTACGAGCAGTACTTC
CASSNPGQPAYEQYF
>TRBJ2-7|.|.|TRBV28
TGTGCCAGCAGTTTAGAGGGTTCCTACGAGCAGTACTTC
CASSLEGSYEQYF
>TRBJ2-1|TRBD2|.|TRBV4-1
TGCGCCAGCAGCCAAGAAGGGACTAGCGGGAGGGTGGAGCAGTTCTTC
CASSQEGTSGRVEQFF
>TRBJ2-7|.|.|TRBV12-3/TRBV12-4
TGTGCCAGTCGGCTAGGCTACGAGCAGTACTTC
CASRLGYEQYF
>TRBJ1-2|.|.|TRBV18
TGTGCCAGCTCAGCCGTCGGAGGGGAAGAAGATGGCTACACCTTC
CASSAVGGEEDGYTF
>TRBJ1-1|TRBD1|.|TRBV5-1
TGCGCCAGCAAGGACAGGGTTGAAGCTTTCTTT
CASKDRVEAFF